The 15 T cell receptor beta chains given below trace back to one sample, sequenced in a study of vaccination effects on CD4 cells after COVID-19. For these receptors, no antigen is known. The table came from immunoSEQ multiplex PCR; TCRdb's copy has only in-frame clones and leaves some out. The sample has about 38,000 clones, under 75% seen once. ViraFEST used viral peptide pools to expand antigen-specific CD4+ T cells before sequencing. The culture ran for roughly ten days before CD4+ T cells were isolated. Vaccine recipients lacked prior SARS-CoV-2 infection and had negative nucleocapsid antibodies. This specimen was CD4+ T cells from PBMCs cultured with SARS-CoV-2 spike peptides, taken before COVID-19 vaccination. These receptors were obtained from a human donor who received a COVID-19 vaccine.

The chain employs TRBV25-1 and TRBJ2-5, with D hard to call. V lost 4 bases and J lost 5, with 11 bases in between. Germline CDR1 is MGHDK and CDR2 is SYGVNS. The CDR3 is 13 amino acids. The CDR3 DNA sequence: TGTGCCAGCAGTGGACCCGTCCGGGAGACCCAGTACTTC. Translating it yields CASSGPVRETQYF.

DNA of the CDR3: TGCGCCAGCAGCCTCGGAATTGGGAACACTGAAGCTTTCTTT. Residues: CASSLGIGNTEAFF. The chain uses TRBV4-3 and TRBJ1-1, with D hard to call. The CDR3 extends over 14 amino acids. The germline gives CDR1 LGHNA, CDR2 YSLEER. The V gene lost 4 bases and the J gene lost 1 base, with 10 bases spanning the gap.

This clone has a single count. The rearrangement uses TRBV30 and TRBJ2-6, with TRBD2 as a possible D gene (5 bases). V dropped 1 base and J dropped 2 bases, with 12 bases sitting between them. The CDR3 is made up of 16 amino acids. Germline assignment: CDR1 GTSNPN and CDR2 SVGIG (reference sequence). In DNA, the CDR3 is TGTGCCTGGAGTGGACCCCGGGGTCCTGGGGCCAACGTCCTGACTTTC. This gives the protein CAWSGPRGPGANVLTF.

This clone was observed a handful of times. The V and J genes are TRBV25-1 and TRBJ2-3; D possibly corresponds to TRBD2 (5 bases). V was shortened by 2 bases and J by 3 bases, with 15 bases between the two germline ends. The CDR3 has 16 amino acids. Germline V gene lookup returns CDR1 MGHDK and CDR2 SYGVNS. For the CDR3, the DNA is TGTGCCAGCAGTGAAAGGCAGCGGTCCGGGACAGATACGCAGTATTTT. It translates to CASSERQRSGTDTQYF.

The V and J genes are TRBV20-1 and TRBJ1-6; D is unclear. CDR3 size: 15 residues. Germline V gene data show CDR1 as DFQATT and CDR2 as SNEGSKA (reference sequence). V shed 3 bases and J shed 7 bases, with 16 bases lying between them. DNA of the CDR3: TGCAGTGCTAGTTTGAATGGACCACTAAATTCACCCCTCCACTTT. Translated, it gives CSASLNGPLNSPLHF.

This clone was seen just once. J is TRBJ2-1 and V is TRBV4-3; D may be TRBD1 or TRBD2 (5 bases each). Germline assignment: CDR1 LGHNA and CDR2 YSLEER. V lost 0 bases and J lost 9, with 9 bases in between. This CDR3 contains 13 residues. This CDR3 reads CASSQDYGGEQFF. The CDR3, as DNA: TGCGCCAGCAGCCAAGATTATGGGGGTGAGCAGTTCTTC.

The rearrangement links TRBV2 to TRBJ2-7; 7 bases line up with TRBD1. Losses at the gene ends were 8 bases for V and 9 bases for J; bases not matched to a gene: 10. The CDR3 has 12 amino acids. Germline values: CDR1 SNHLY, CDR2 FYNNEI. The CDR3 DNA follows: TGTGCCAGCGATCAAGACAGGGCGAGGCAGTACTTC. Its protein is CASDQDRARQYF.

As DNA, the CDR3 is TGTGCCAGCAGCCTCGTAGGGGTTAATTCACCCCTCCACTTT. Amino acid sequence: CASSLVGVNSPLHF. J is TRBJ1-6 and V is TRBV14; D perhaps matches TRBD1 (5 bases). Germline V gives CDR1 SGHDN, CDR2 FVKESK. CDR3 size: 14 residues. V lost 4 bases and J lost 6, with 10 bases in between.

This clone showed up just a few times. The J gene is TRBJ1-5, the V gene TRBV2; 7 bases line up with TRBD1. Per germline, CDR1 SNHLY and CDR2 FYNNEI. The CDR3 totals 12 residues. V lost 8 bases to trimming and J lost 8 bases; unmatched junction nucleotides: 6. CDR3 region: CASRRQGEPQHF. The CDR3 DNA sequence: TGTGCCAGCCGTAGACAGGGAGAGCCCCAGCATTTT. The full variable domain, its missing parts supplied by reference TRBV2 and TRBJ1-5, is EPEVTQTPSHQVTQMGQEVILRCVPISNHLYFYWYRQILGQKVEFLVSFYNNEISEKSEIFDDQFSVERPDGSNFTLKIRSTKLEDSAMYFCASRRQGEPQHFGDGTRLSIL.

The V gene is TRBV25-1, the J gene TRBJ2-5; no firm D call. This CDR3 spans 12 amino acids. Trimming took 3 bases from V and 7 from J, leaving 9 bases between them. Germline CDR1 is MGHDK and CDR2 is SYGVNS. The CDR3 here is CASSDHLWTQYF. The DNA for the CDR3 is TGTGCCAGCAGTGATCACCTGTGGACCCAGTACTTC.

The V call is TRBV27, the J call TRBJ1-1; D is perhaps TRBD1 (5 bases). The CDR3 sequence is 13 residues long. V was shortened by 3 bases and J by 5 bases, with 10 bases between the two germline ends. Germline values: CDR1 MNHEY, CDR2 SMNVEV (reference sequence). CDR3 coding DNA: TGTGCCAGCAGTTTGGGGGGACGGACTGAAGCTTTCTTT. Its protein product is CASSLGGRTEAFF.

This chain joins TRBV19 and TRBJ1-2, with 12 bases that match TRBD1. The germline gives CDR1 LNHDA, CDR2 SQIVND (reference sequence). The J segment lost 6 bases and the V segment lost 9 bases, leaving 5 bases of the junction unmatched. The CDR3 has 13 amino acids. Here the CDR3 reads CASRGTGGNGYTF. In DNA, the CDR3 is TGTGCCAGCCGAGGGACAGGGGGCAATGGCTACACCTTC.

The chain employs TRBV15 and TRBJ1-1; possible D gene TRBD1, 5 bases. The V end was cut by 5 bases, the J end by 3 bases, with 13 bases between. In germline, CDR1 is LNHNV, CDR2 YYDKDF (reference sequence). The CDR3 spans 14 residues. The CDR3 sequence: CATSERGAYTEAFF. The CDR3 coding sequence is TGTGCCACCAGCGAGCGAGGGGCGTACACTGAAGCTTTCTTT.

The chain combines TRBV14 with TRBJ2-7; D may be TRBD2 (5 bases). The CDR3 runs 15 residues. V was pared by 0 bases and J by 7 bases, with 16 bases between. CDR1 SGHDN and CDR2 FVKESK come from the germline V gene. CDR3 sequence reads: CASSQDRALAEEQYF. CDR3 coding DNA: TGTGCCAGCAGCCAAGATAGGGCGCTAGCTGAAGAGCAGTACTTC.

The V and J genes are TRBV7-3 and TRBJ2-5; TRBD1 agrees at 8 bases. Per germline, CDR1 SGHTA and CDR2 FQGTGA. The CDR3 spans 14 residues. V shed 5 bases and J 5 bases; nucleotides not matched to a gene: 7. CDR3: CASSPGGPGETQYF. As DNA, the CDR3 is TGTGCCAGCAGCCCAGGGGGCCCGGGGGAGACCCAGTACTTC.